The 8 T cell receptor beta chains in this list originate from one sample, sequenced in a study of cytomegalovirus exposure and HLA in healthy donors. PCR primers comprised 60 Vbeta and 13 Jbeta primers. Using immunoSEQ multiplex PCR, the repertoire was profiled, and TCRdb retains in-frame clones only, with some absent. This table holds about 230,000 clones, around 80% found once. Sequencing was done on a sample of PBMCs. The source of these receptors is a boy aged 10-17 years in good health and CMV-seronegative.

The gene calls are TRBV9 and TRBJ1-1; D remains ambiguous. Per germline, CDR1 SGDLS and CDR2 YYNGEE. This CDR3 comprises 12 residues. V gave up 3 bases and J gave up 3 bases, with 6 bases separating them. This chain's CDR3 is CASSAVYTEAFF. The CDR3 nucleotides read TGTGCCAGCAGCGCCGTTTACACTGAAGCTTTCTTT.

The V gene is TRBV2, the J gene TRBJ1-2; 7 nucleotides match TRBD1. The CDR3 contains 15 residues. From germline, CDR1 is SNHLY and CDR2 FYNNEI. V lost 6 bases and J lost 4; bases outside the gene matches: 11. CDR3 amino acids: CASSNDRVGGYGYTF. CDR3 DNA sequence: TGTGCCAGCAGCAATGACAGGGTCGGGGGCTATGGCTACACCTTC.

The chain is built from TRBV11-2 and TRBJ2-7, with TRBD1 identical over 9 bases. From germline, CDR1 is SGHAT and CDR2 FQNNGV. The CDR3 is 16 amino acids. Unmatched junction bases numbered 12, after V lost 4 bases and J lost 5 bases. The CDR3 DNA sequence: TGTGCCAGCAGCTCGCAACCCGGGACAGGGTATGACGAGCAGTACTTC. Amino acids: CASSSQPGTGYDEQYF.

The chain has TRBV7-2 and TRBJ2-7, with TRBD2 matching over 7 bases. The germline V gene encodes CDR1 SGHTA and CDR2 FQGNSA. This CDR3 comprises 11 residues. Germline trimming cut 4 bases from V and 6 bases from J; bases unmatched to any gene: 0. This chain's CDR3 is CASSSGGEQYF. The DNA for the CDR3 is TGTGCCAGCAGCTCGGGGGGCGAGCAGTACTTC. Full variable domain (missing parts from reference TRBV7-2 and TRBJ2-7): GAGVSQSPSNKVTEKGKDVELRCDPISGHTALYWYRQSLGQGLEFLIYFQGNSAPDKSGLPSDRFSAERTGGSVSTLTIQRTQQEDSAVYLCASSSGGEQYFGPGTRLTVT.

The J gene is TRBJ1-5, the V gene TRBV6-6; 9 bases fit TRBD1. V lost 5 bases and J lost 4; bases outside the gene matches: 6. The CDR3 contains 15 residues. The germline gives CDR1 MNHNY, CDR2 SVGAGI (reference sequence). CDR3 sequence (DNA): TGTGCCAGCAGTACACGACAGGGGGAAAATCAGCCCCAGCATTTT. As protein: CASSTRQGENQPQHF.

V gene TRBV5-4 combines with J gene TRBJ1-2; a weak D match, TRBD1 (6 bases). Trimming shortened V by 0 bases and J by 8 bases, and 14 bases separated the two germline ends. The germline gives CDR1 SGHNT, CDR2 YYREEE (reference sequence). The CDR3 runs 14 residues. This CDR3 is CASSLARGLGGYTF. The DNA for the CDR3 is TGTGCCAGCAGCTTGGCCAGGGGCCTTGGAGGCTACACCTTC.

This clone was observed a few times. The gene calls are TRBV29-1 and TRBJ2-3; TRBD1 matches at 10 bases. The CDR3 length is 15 residues. Per germline, CDR1 SQVTM and CDR2 ANQGSEA. J was trimmed by 3 bases and V by 7 bases; bases with no gene match: 10. CDR3 amino acids: CSAGTGADATDTQYF. CDR3 nucleotide sequence: TGCAGCGCCGGGACAGGGGCTGACGCTACAGATACGCAGTATTTT.

The chain uses TRBV19 and TRBJ2-7; TRBD1 matches at 8 bases. V shed 5 bases and J 2 bases; nucleotides not matched to a gene: 11. Germline CDR1 is LNHDA and CDR2 is SQIVND (reference sequence). The CDR3 runs 16 residues. The CDR3 bases are TGTGCCAGTAGTCTGAGGACAGGGATCCTACCCTACGAGCAGTACTTC. The encoded protein is CASSLRTGILPYEQYF.